The rows below give T cell receptor beta chains drawn from one sample of a study of beta chain features in type 1 diabetes. Using immunoSEQ multiplex PCR, the repertoire was profiled, and TCRdb retains in-frame clones only, with some absent. This table has 400,000 to 450,000 clones, about 15% appearing once. The sequenced material came from naive CD4+ T cells from blood. The receptors shown here come from a man under 40 in good health. The CDR3 runs from the conserved cysteine through the conserved F or W. Fields, in order: V gene, clone size, D gene, J gene, CDR3 protein, CDR3 DNA. The D gene is left open where the match is weak. Clone sizes are given selectively: once, few, many, or a class where the clone is expanded.

v_call: TRBV10-1; clone_size: -; d_call: -; j_call: TRBJ2-7; cdr3_aa: CASSENHGPQYEQYF; cdr3_nt: TGCGCCAGCAGTGAAAATCACGGACCGCAATACGAGCAGTACTTC
v_call: TRBV29-1; clone_size: -; d_call: -; j_call: TRBJ2-2; cdr3_aa: CSVALLNTGELFF; cdr3_nt: TGCAGCGTTGCCCTCCTGAACACCGGGGAGCTGTTTTTT
v_call: TRBV18; clone_size: few; d_call: -; j_call: TRBJ1-1; cdr3_aa: CASSPQGPNTEAFF; cdr3_nt: TGTGCCAGCTCACCACAGGGGCCGAACACTGAAGCTTTCTTT
v_call: TRBV4-3; clone_size: -; d_call: -; j_call: TRBJ2-5; cdr3_aa: CASSQDLLAEAQYF; cdr3_nt: TGCGCCAGCAGCCAAGACCTTCTGGCAGAAGCGCAGTACTTC
v_call: TRBV5-6; clone_size: few; d_call: TRBD2; j_call: TRBJ2-5; cdr3_aa: CASSRVSGSRETQYF; cdr3_nt: TGTGCCAGCAGCCGGGTTAGCGGGAGTCGAGAGACCCAGTACTTC
v_call: TRBV21-1; clone_size: few; d_call: -; j_call: TRBJ2-4; cdr3_aa: CASSRDRGAKNIQYF; cdr3_nt: TGTGCCAGCAGCCGGGACAGGGGTGCCAAAAACATTCAGTACTTC
v_call: TRBV29-1; clone_size: few; d_call: -; j_call: TRBJ1-3; cdr3_aa: CSVSTGNTIYF; cdr3_nt: TGCAGCGTTTCGACAGGAAACACCATATATTTT
v_call: TRBV4-3; clone_size: few; d_call: -; j_call: TRBJ1-2; cdr3_aa: CASSQARGLTYGYTF; cdr3_nt: TGCGCCAGCAGCCAAGCTCGGGGCCTCACCTATGGCTACACCTTC
v_call: TRBV13; clone_size: few; d_call: -; j_call: TRBJ1-1; cdr3_aa: CASSLVWGTEAFF; cdr3_nt: TGTGCCAGCAGCTTAGTGTGGGGGACTGAAGCTTTCTTT
v_call: TRBV7-9; clone_size: -; d_call: TRBD2; j_call: TRBJ2-5; cdr3_aa: CASSTIGTKETQYF; cdr3_nt: TGTGCCAGCAGCACTATAGGGACTAAAGAGACCCAGTACTTC
v_call: TRBV7-8; clone_size: -; d_call: TRBD1; j_call: TRBJ2-4; cdr3_aa: CASSLVDREINIQYF; cdr3_nt: TGTGCCAGCAGCTTAGTGGACAGGGAGATAAACATTCAGTACTTC
v_call: TRBV7-8; clone_size: few; d_call: -; j_call: TRBJ2-6; cdr3_aa: CASSPPGIWGANVLTF; cdr3_nt: TGTGCCAGCAGCCCCCCGGGCATTTGGGGGGCCAACGTCCTGACTTTC
v_call: TRBV30; clone_size: few; d_call: TRBD1; j_call: TRBJ1-2; cdr3_aa: CAGNRDRGLCDGYTF; cdr3_nt: TGTGCCGGAAACCGTGACAGGGGACTTTGCGATGGCTACACCTTC
v_call: TRBV19; clone_size: -; d_call: -; j_call: TRBJ2-6; cdr3_aa: CASSIIGAGANVLTF; cdr3_nt: TGTGCCAGTAGTATAATAGGGGCCGGGGCCAACGTCCTGACTTTC
v_call: TRBV2; clone_size: once; d_call: TRBD1; j_call: TRBJ2-7; cdr3_aa: CASSRQGQTSYEQYF; cdr3_nt: TGTGCCAGCAGTCGACAGGGACAGACTTCCTACGAGCAGTACTTC
v_call: TRBV15; clone_size: few; d_call: -; j_call: TRBJ2-5; cdr3_aa: CATSRDFTDQETQYF; cdr3_nt: TGTGCCACCAGCAGAGATTTCACAGACCAAGAGACCCAGTACTTC
v_call: TRBV30; clone_size: few; d_call: -; j_call: TRBJ2-6; cdr3_aa: CAWTGGANVLTF; cdr3_nt: TGTGCCTGGACGGGGGGGGCCAACGTCCTGACTTTC
v_call: TRBV7-2; clone_size: -; d_call: -; j_call: TRBJ2-5; cdr3_aa: CASSLMKTVQETQYF; cdr3_nt: TGTGCCAGCAGCTTAATGAAGACAGTCCAAGAGACCCAGTACTTC
v_call: TRBV7-9; clone_size: -; d_call: -; j_call: TRBJ1-4; cdr3_aa: CASGLARANEKLFF; cdr3_nt: TGTGCCAGCGGCCTGGCCAGGGCTAATGAAAAACTGTTTTTT
v_call: TRBV10-3; clone_size: many; d_call: -; j_call: TRBJ2-5; cdr3_aa: CAISEVSRMAQYF; cdr3_nt: TGTGCCATCAGTGAGGTGTCTAGAATGGCCCAGTACTTC
v_call: TRBV29-1; clone_size: few; d_call: -; j_call: TRBJ1-2; cdr3_aa: CSAHRATNYGYTF; cdr3_nt: TGCAGCGCGCACAGGGCTACGAACTATGGCTACACCTTC
v_call: TRBV9; clone_size: -; d_call: TRBD1; j_call: TRBJ1-6; cdr3_aa: CASSVGQGYNSPLHF; cdr3_nt: TGTGCCAGCAGCGTAGGACAGGGATATAATTCACCCCTCCACTTT
v_call: TRBV29-1; clone_size: few; d_call: TRBD2; j_call: TRBJ2-1; cdr3_aa: CSAFSGRGLYNEQFF; cdr3_nt: TGCAGCGCTTTTAGCGGGAGGGGTCTCTACAATGAGCAGTTCTTC
v_call: TRBV30; clone_size: few; d_call: -; j_call: TRBJ1-1; cdr3_aa: CAWGPLGEAFF; cdr3_nt: TGTGCCTGGGGCCCGTTAGGGGAAGCTTTCTTT
v_call: TRBV7-2; clone_size: few; d_call: -; j_call: TRBJ1-1; cdr3_aa: CASSWSPGLRAEAFF; cdr3_nt: TGTGCCAGCAGCTGGTCGCCGGGACTAAGGGCTGAAGCTTTCTTT
v_call: TRBV7-8; clone_size: few; d_call: TRBD1; j_call: TRBJ2-3; cdr3_aa: CASSLGQGTDTQYF; cdr3_nt: TGTGCCAGCAGCTTAGGACAGGGGACAGATACGCAGTATTTT